The T cell receptor beta chain under discussion was sequenced for a study of shared clonotypes between healthy human individuals. Germline CDR1 SGHRS, CDR2 YFSETQ. The CDR3 consists of 15 residues. V lost 0 bases and J lost 8, with 15 bases in between. Assay: immunoSEQ multiplex PCR; the TCRdb copy retains only in-frame clones and omits some. The data hold about 490,000 clones, with 79% observed a single time. Sequencing input: PBMCs. The sequence was obtained from a middle-aged woman in good health. Some clones in this sample may be carry-over from other donors' samples. The V and J genes are TRBV5-1 and TRBJ2-1; the D gene is possibly TRBD2 (5 bases). This chain's CDR3 is CASSLETGFIDEQFF. CDR3 in DNA: TGCGCCAGCAGCTTGGAAACGGGATTTATCGATGAGCAGTTCTTC.